The present entry profiles one TCR beta chain with its context. The specificity of this receptor is unknown. No much larger clone exists at a distance of one base, and base qualities are not known. This record comes from a study of cytomegalovirus exposure and HLA in healthy donors (dated by TCRdb to between 2016 and 2019). General notes on the study: According to an earlier analysis of 550 to 700 of the donors, about 180 million T cells yielded some 120 million unique TCR beta sequences and about 300 Gb of sequence data. An early release that covered roughly 600 HLA-typed donors contained around 330 gigabases of sequencing data and 70 million to 100 million unique TCR sequences. Among the roughly 400 genotyped donors, around 81% belonged to the genetic ancestry cluster associated with self-reported Caucasian donors. The study was designed to test whether signatures of past pathogen exposure could be identified by cataloging public T cell receptors. The study profiled the T cell repertoires of fewer than 850 subjects by immunosequencing and related them to cytomegalovirus serostatus. A separate validation cohort of approximately 130 different subjects was used in addition to the 666-subject first cohort. High-throughput TCR immunosequencing, statistical association of individual TCRs with disease status, and machine learning were combined to predict cytomegalovirus infection status. A later analysis re-analyzed previously published TCR beta repertoires from 666 donors and added high-resolution HLA genotyping to study TCR occurrence patterns. In the later analysis, no new phenotypic data were used to find candidate immune exposures; instead, reliance was placed on TCR beta sequences and their occurrence across donors. To decide whether each TCR beta V gene segment behaved as functional or pseudogenic, an earlier analysis of some 570 of the donors relied on high-throughput TCR beta sequencing. Donor age, sex, ethnicity and CMV serostatus were compiled together with the repertoire data. A later genetic analysis took genome-wide SNP genotypes for about 60% of the roughly 670 donors and used that subset as a discovery cohort. All discovery cohort repertoires had been generated using a single sequencing platform. Both class I and class II loci were covered by HLA typing, at four-digit resolution. Typing coverage differed by locus: A, B, C, DRB1 and DQB1 were typed in about 620-640 donors, DQA1 in about 550, DPA1 in 600 to 610, and DPB1 in around 440. About five DR-DQ haplotypes were treated as single units for association and clustering because of strong linkage in the cohort. Among about 360 genotyped donors of the cohort, an average of around 240,000 unique TCR beta nucleotide sequences were sequenced per donor, about a sixth of them non-productive. Here is what the overall study found, with its caveats: Broadly in line with IMGT annotations, most TCR beta V segments showed up in productive rearrangements about 90% or about 30% of the time in an earlier analysis of several hundred of the donors. At a false discovery rate of 0.05, a later analysis linked about 17,000 TCR beta sequences to specific HLA alleles. A further reported finding was that TCR beta sequences accurately predicted the HLA-A and HLA-B alleles for most subjects in the first cohort. Presence/absence analyses assumed roughly uniform sequencing depth across donors, an assumption that may not hold. A later analysis found that TCR association rates varied across HLA loci, with DRB1 alleles showing the most associated TCRs and HLA-C alleles the fewest. In this cohort, only TCR beta chains were sequenced, and detectable features were limited by the absence of alpha or paired-chain data. A later analysis found that HLA-associated TCR beta chains were more clonally expanded and had lower generation probabilities than equally common non-associated chains. Correlated functional status among segregating V segments might be attributable to linkage disequilibrium, but an unknown experimental factor could not be ruled out. Because HLA typing was missing for some donors at each locus, association tests included only the typed subset. Most TCR sequences were observed very rarely across donors, whereas some public TCRs were present in many individuals. A later analysis reported that several top co-occurrence clusters appeared linked to parvovirus B19, influenza, CMV and Epstein-Barr virus. In a later genetic analysis, a missense DCLRE1C variant was associated with V-gene and J-gene trimming of TCR beta chains, and the association was replicated in an independent cohort. The earlier analysis of 587 of the donors excluded roughly 17 rarely observed V segments, including chromosome 9 orphons, because counts were too low. The authors suggested that the approach could potentially be extended to other disease states and immunological phenotypes. A later genetic analysis reported fewer N-insertions in productive TCRs among donors in an Asian-associated ancestry cluster than the roughly 700-donor mean. The 87-base-pair reads could not distinguish some IMGT-functional V segments, including TRBV6-2 and TRBV6-3, so those segments were excluded. In both the original and validation cohorts, the classifier was reported to diagnose cytomegalovirus status with high specificity and sensitivity. The study gave a list of 150 to 200 TCR beta chains associated with cytomegalovirus. In vitro tests confirmed that a few of the cytomegalovirus-associated TCR beta chains recognize cytomegalovirus antigens. In a later analysis, most CMV-associated TCR beta chains were found to appear HLA-restricted, with HLA associations seemingly driven largely by CMV exposure. A group of highly shared sequence variants was considered likely to be a technical artifact of the sequencing pipeline. For the cohort, immune exposure information was limited to CMV serostatus. When HLA alleles, especially DR and DQ, strongly co-occurred, attributing TCR associations to individual alleles was difficult.

V and J are truncated by 0 bases and 4 bases respectively, leaving an intervening sequence of 6 bases. The germline V gene gives CDR1 as LGHNA and CDR2 as YSLEER. Counted from cysteine to phenylalanine, this CDR3 has 13 amino acids. The sequence is cut down to CDR3 DNA, 39 bases in frame from base 1. The library relied on the immunoSEQ multiplex PCR assay. A mixture of 60 forward primers for TCR Vbeta segments and 13 reverse primers for TCR Jbeta segments was used in the multiplex PCR. A multiplex PCR assay on genomic DNA amplified the CDR3 region of rearranged TCR beta genes. The amplified TCR beta libraries were sequenced on the Illumina HiSeq System as 87-base-pair reads. For the original study's pipeline: A later analysis tallied 70 million to 100 million unique TCR beta chains across the 700 or so repertoires, and some 10 million of those chains were shared by two or more donors. A nearest-neighbor algorithm error-corrected the raw reads and collapsed the reads into unique sequences, merging closely related sequences to remove PCR and sequencing errors. To assign V, D and J gene segments, CDR3 sequences were aligned to IMGT reference sequences. For a sequence to be retained, at least a six-nucleotide match to both a V gene segment and a J gene segment was required. Rearrangements were classified as productive when the CDR3 lacked stop codons and remained in frame with V and J, and all other rearrangements were classified as non-productive. CDR3 was defined by IMGT convention, running from the second conserved V-encoded cysteine to the conserved J-encoded phenylalanine. Sequences without an unambiguous match to a single V gene segment were excluded from the earlier analysis of about 640 of the donors. In an earlier analysis of some 590 of the donors, a V segment was called functional when productive rearrangements were above 56.7%, and segregating when the standard deviation between donors exceeded 5%. A statistical classification framework was built for diagnosing cytomegalovirus status from the catalog of TCR beta chain sequences. In a later analysis, TCR nucleotide sequences were compared against IMGT/GENE-DB human TR gene sequences so that V and J genes could be assigned. Using the TCRdist pipeline, a later analysis assigned CDR3 sequences along with most-parsimonious VDJ recombination scenarios. In a later analysis, each TCR beta chain was defined by its CDR3 amino acid sequence together with its V-gene family, and reads without a unique V-gene family were excluded. To address suspected cross-contamination and a sequencing artifact, a later analysis removed around 600 highly shared, low-generation-probability nucleotide sequences. In a later analysis, a clonal expansion index for each public chain was calculated from normalized within-repertoire ranks of inferred template counts. Generation probabilities in a later analysis came from a VDJ recombination model fitted to out-of-frame rearrangements, and those results were checked against IGoR. In a later analysis, TCR-TCR, TCR-HLA and TCR-CMV co-occurrence was scored with hypergeometric tests, and a repertoire-size bias correction was applied to TCR pairs. In a later analysis, false discovery rates were estimated by permuting HLA or CMV assignments 20 times. In a later analysis, co-occurring TCRs were grouped using DBSCAN, and TCRdist sequence similarity was added for clustering within HLA-allele-positive subsets. Co-occurrence clustering excluded repertoires with fewer than 30,000 or more than 120,000 public chains, plus five with anomalous nucleotide sharing. Imported from immuneACCESS, the table was reduced by TCRdb to in-frame sequences with V and J called. These copies leave out some clones; in studies compared against another copy, an unresolved V gene accounts for under half, and the cause of the remainder is not known. V, J and clone size were drawn from that table, and D and trimming were deduced from the DNA. The sample yields 120,000 to 150,000 clones; over 65% were counted once. Around an eighth of the sample lies in the top ten.

In total, just over 650 healthy bone marrow donors made up the cohort. Cohort members were all nominally healthy when sampled, although unrecorded immune exposures were likely present. The donor was CMV seropositive and belonged to the group of some 290 seropositive cohort members. Each donor provided a peripheral blood sample, and peripheral blood mononuclear cells were used for TCR beta sequencing. The Qiagen DNeasy Blood Extraction Kit was used to extract genomic DNA from the blood cell samples. The rearranged chain carries TRBV4-3 and TRBJ1-1, and perhaps TRBD1 as D gene, on 5 matching bases. The material sequenced was PBMCs. This receptor was identified in a man aged 40-55 years in good health and CMV-seropositive. In nucleotides, the sequence is TGCGCCAGCAGCCAAGATCAGGGCACTGAAGCTTTCTTT. This encodes CASSQDQGTEAFF.